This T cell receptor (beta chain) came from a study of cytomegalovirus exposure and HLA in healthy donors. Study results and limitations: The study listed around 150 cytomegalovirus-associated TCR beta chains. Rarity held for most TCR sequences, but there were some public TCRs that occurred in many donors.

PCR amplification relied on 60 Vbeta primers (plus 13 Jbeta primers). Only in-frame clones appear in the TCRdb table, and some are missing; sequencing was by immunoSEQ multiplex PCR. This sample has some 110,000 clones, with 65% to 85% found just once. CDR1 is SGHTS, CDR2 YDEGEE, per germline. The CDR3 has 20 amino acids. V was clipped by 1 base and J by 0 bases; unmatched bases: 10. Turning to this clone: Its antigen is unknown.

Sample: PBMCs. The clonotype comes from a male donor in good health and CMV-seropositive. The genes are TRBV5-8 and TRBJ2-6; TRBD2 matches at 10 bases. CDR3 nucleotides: TGTGCCAGCAGCTTGTTATACAGAGCGGGAGGGAACTCTGGGGCCAACGTCCTGACTTTC. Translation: CASSLLYRAGGNSGANVLTF. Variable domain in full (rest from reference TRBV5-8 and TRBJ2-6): EAGVTQSPTHLIKTRGQQATLRCSPISGHTSVYWYQQALGLGLQFLLWYDEGEERNRGNFPPRFSGRQFPNYSSELNVNALELEDSALYLCASSLLYRAGGNSGANVLTFGAGSRLTVL.